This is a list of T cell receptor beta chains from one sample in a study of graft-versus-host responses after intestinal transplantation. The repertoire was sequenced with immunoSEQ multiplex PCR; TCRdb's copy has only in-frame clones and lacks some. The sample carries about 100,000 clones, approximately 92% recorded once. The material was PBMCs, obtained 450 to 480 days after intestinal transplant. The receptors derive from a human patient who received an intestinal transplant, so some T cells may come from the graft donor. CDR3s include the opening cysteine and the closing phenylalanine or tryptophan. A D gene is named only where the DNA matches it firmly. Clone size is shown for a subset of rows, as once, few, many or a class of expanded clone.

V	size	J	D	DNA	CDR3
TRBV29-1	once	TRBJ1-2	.	TGCAGCGTTGTGACGGGGGGCGCTTGGGGCTACACCTTC	CSVVTGGAWGYTF
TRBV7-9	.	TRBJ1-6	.	TGTGCCAGCAGCTTTCCTGGATCACCCCTCCACTTT	CASSFPGSPLHF
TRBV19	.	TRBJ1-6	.	TGTGCCACCCTCGGGGGGGAAGGCCTCCACTTT	CATLGGEGLHF
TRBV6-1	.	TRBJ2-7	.	TGTGCCAGCAGTGAAGTTTCGAGCGGCGCCTACGAGCAGTACTTC	CASSEVSSGAYEQYF
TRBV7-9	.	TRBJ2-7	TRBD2	TGTGCCAGCAGCTTACCTAGCGGCGAGAACTCCTACGAGCAGTACTTC	CASSLPSGENSYEQYF
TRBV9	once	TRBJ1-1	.	TGTGCCAGCAGCGTAGGTTCGAACACTGAAGCTTTCTTT	CASSVGSNTEAFF
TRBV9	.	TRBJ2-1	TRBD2	TGTGCCAGCAGTCTCCGGGACTACTCCTACAATGAGCAGTTCTTC	CASSLRDYSYNEQFF
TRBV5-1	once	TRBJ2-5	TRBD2	TGCGCCAGCAGCTTGTTGCTAGCGGCTGGGGGGACCCAGTACTTC	CASSLLLAAGGTQYF
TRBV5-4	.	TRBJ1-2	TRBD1	TGTGCCAGCAGCCCCTCAAGACAGGGCTACGGCTACACCTTC	CASSPSRQGYGYTF
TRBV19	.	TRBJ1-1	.	TGTGCCAGTAGTATAGAACTCCCTCCTCAAGCTTTCTTT	CASSIELPPQAFF
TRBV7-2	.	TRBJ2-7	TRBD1	TGTGCCAGCAGCCGGGACAGGGCATCCGAGCAGTACTTC	CASSRDRASEQYF
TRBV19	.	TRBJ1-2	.	TGTGCCAGTAGTATAGATCGGGTTTATTCTAACTATGGCTACACCTTC	CASSIDRVYSNYGYTF
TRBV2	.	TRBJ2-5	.	TGTGCCAGCCTAAGACCACAAGAGACCCAGTACTTC	CASLRPQETQYF
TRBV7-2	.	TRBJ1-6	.	TGTGCCAGCAGCTTACGTCCAAGGCAGGTTGGGGCACCCCTCCACTTT	CASSLRPRQVGAPLHF
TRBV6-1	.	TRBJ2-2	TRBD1	TGTGCCAGCAGTGATTTAACCGGGACAGGGTTTGGTTGGAACACCGGGGAGCTGTTTTTT	CASSDLTGTGFGWNTGELFF
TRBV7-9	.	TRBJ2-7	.	TGTGCCAGCAGCCCTGGGGTAGGGTCCTACGAGCAGTACTTC	CASSPGVGSYEQYF
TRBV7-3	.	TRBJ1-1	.	TGTGCCAGCAGCTTAGGGTGGGGGACTGAAGCTTTCTTT	CASSLGWGTEAFF
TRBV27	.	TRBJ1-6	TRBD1	TGTGCCAGCAGTTACCTTTACCCACCCGGGACAGATAGGGGAACACCCCTCCACTTT	CASSYLYPPGTDRGTPLHF
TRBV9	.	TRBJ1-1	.	TGTGCCAGCAGCGGCCGGGACTCGGGCCCGAACACTGAAGCTTTCTTT	CASSGRDSGPNTEAFF
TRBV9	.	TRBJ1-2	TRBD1	TGTGCCAGCAGCAACACAGGGGGTGGCTACACCTTC	CASSNTGGGYTF
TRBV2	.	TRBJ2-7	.	TGTGCCAGCAGTCCGGGGACGTTCTACGAGCAGTACTTC	CASSPGTFYEQYF
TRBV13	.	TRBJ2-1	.	TGTGCCAGCAGCTCGAACAATGAGCAGTTCTTC	CASSSNNEQFF
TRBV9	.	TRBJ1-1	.	TGTGCCAGCAGCGTAGAAGGGTGGGGGAACACTGAAGCTTTCTTT	CASSVEGWGNTEAFF
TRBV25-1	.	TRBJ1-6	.	TGTGCCAGCAGTGAATCGGCCGGGGGAGGGTATAATTCACCCCTCCACTTT	CASSESAGGGYNSPLHF
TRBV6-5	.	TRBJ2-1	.	TGTGCCAGCAGTTACTCGACCGGACAGCACAATGAGCAGTTCTTC	CASSYSTGQHNEQFF
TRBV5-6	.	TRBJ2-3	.	TGTGCCAGCAGCTGGGGACGGGGGGCCAGGGATACGCAGTATTTT	CASSWGRGARDTQYF
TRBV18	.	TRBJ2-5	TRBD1	TGTGCCAGCTCAACCGGGACAGGGGGCGAAGAGACCCAGTACTTC	CASSTGTGGEETQYF
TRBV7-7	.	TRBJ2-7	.	TGTGCCAGCAGCTTGGGACGGAGCTCCTCCTACGAGCAGTACTTC	CASSLGRSSSYEQYF
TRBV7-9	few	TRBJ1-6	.	TGTGCCAGCAGCTCTTCACTCAGCTCCTATAATTCACCCCTCCACTTT	CASSSSLSSYNSPLHF
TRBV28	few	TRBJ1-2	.	TGTGCCAGCAGTGGAGTCGGCTATGGCTACACCTTC	CASSGVGYGYTF
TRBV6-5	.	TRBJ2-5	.	TGTGCCAGCAGTTACTCGGCAGGGGGAGGCCAAGAGACCCAGTACTTC	CASSYSAGGGQETQYF
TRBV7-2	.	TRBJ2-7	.	TGTGCCAGCAGCTTCTTCAGTTCCGAGCAGTACTTC	CASSFFSSEQYF
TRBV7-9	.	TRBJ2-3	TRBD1	TGTGCCAGCAGCCCATGGACAGGAGATTTT	CASSPWTGDF
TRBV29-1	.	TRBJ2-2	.	TGCAGCGTTGAAGAAGGGTTAGGAACCGGGGAGCTGTTTTTT	CSVEEGLGTGELFF
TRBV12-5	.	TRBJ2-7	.	TGTGCTAGTGGTTACGGAGACTACGAGCAGTACTTC	CASGYGDYEQYF
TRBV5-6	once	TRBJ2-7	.	TGTGCCAGCAGCACCCTAGGGGACTCCTACGAGCAGTACTTC	CASSTLGDSYEQYF
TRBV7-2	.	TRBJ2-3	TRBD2	TGTGCCAGCAGCCCGTTCACTAGCGGGGGTTTAGCAGATACGCAGTATTTT	CASSPFTSGGLADTQYF
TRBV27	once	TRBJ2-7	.	TGTGCCAGCAGTTTGCTAGGGGCCTACGAGCAGTACTTC	CASSLLGAYEQYF
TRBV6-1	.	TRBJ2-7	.	TGTGCCAGCAGGGGGGCTTACGAGCAGTACTTC	CASRGAYEQYF
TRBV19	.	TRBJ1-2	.	TGTGCCAGTAGTCTCGGACCCCGCTATGGCTACACCTTC	CASSLGPRYGYTF
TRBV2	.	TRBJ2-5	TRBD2	TGTGCCAGCAGTGCTAGCGGGGGGGTTTGGGAGACCCAGTACTTC	CASSASGGVWETQYF
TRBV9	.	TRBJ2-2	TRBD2	TGTGCCAGCAGCGGTATAGCGGGGGGGAACACCGGGGAGCTGTTTTTT	CASSGIAGGNTGELFF
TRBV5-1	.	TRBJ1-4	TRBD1	TGCGCCAGCAGCCCTAGACAGGGAGCAACTAATGAAAAACTGTTTTTT	CASSPRQGATNEKLFF
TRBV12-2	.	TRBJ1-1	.	TGTGCAAGTCGCTCCGCGGGGGGAATGAACACTGAAGCTTTCTTT	CASRSAGGMNTEAFF
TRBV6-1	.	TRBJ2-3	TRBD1	TGTGCCAGCAGCACCCGGACAGGGTATCCAGATACGCAGTATTTT	CASSTRTGYPDTQYF
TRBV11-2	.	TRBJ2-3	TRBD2	TGTGCCAGCAGCTTGGTAGCGGGGGGATACACAGATACGCAGTATTTT	CASSLVAGGYTDTQYF
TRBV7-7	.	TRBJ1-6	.	TGTGCTAGCAGCGCGGGGACGGATTCACCCCTCCACTTT	CASSAGTDSPLHF
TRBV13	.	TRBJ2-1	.	TGTGCCAGCAGCCCCCTGCCCCCTCCACTCAATGAGCAGTTCTTC	CASSPLPPPLNEQFF
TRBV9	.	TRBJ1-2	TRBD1	TGTGCCAGCAGCGTACGGGACAGGCTCCACGGCTACACCTTC	CASSVRDRLHGYTF
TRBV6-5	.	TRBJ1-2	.	TGTGCCAGCAGTTACACAGCCGCAGGGGCCTATGGCTACACCTTC	CASSYTAAGAYGYTF
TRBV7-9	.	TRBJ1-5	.	TGTGCCAGCAGCTTAGGGGACGGGAGGAGCAATCAGCCCCAGCATTTT	CASSLGDGRSNQPQHF
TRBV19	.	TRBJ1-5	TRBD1	TGTGCCAGTAGTATTGGGGGACAGGCCGCAGGGCCCCAGCATTTT	CASSIGGQAAGPQHF
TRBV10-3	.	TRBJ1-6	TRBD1	TGTGCCATCTCAGGGGGAGGGGCCAATTCACCCCTCCACTTT	CAISGGGANSPLHF